The present TCR beta chain was sequenced within a study of blood T cell repertoires in COVID-19. In germline, CDR1 is SGHNT, CDR2 YYREEE (reference sequence). This CDR3 region has 15 residues. The ends lost 5 bases at V and 2 bases at J; junction bases unmatched: 5. Here immunoSEQ multiplex PCR was the method, and the copy in TCRdb shows in-frame clones only, minus some. There are 150,000 to 200,000 clones in the sample; roughly 86% occur only once, and 3% to 4% lies in the top ten. The receptor comes from a man aged 70 or older with acute or convalescent COVID-19. Sequencing was performed on peripheral blood. The chain is built from TRBV5-4 and TRBJ2-3; 10 bases are shared with TRBD2. This CDR3 reads CASRSLAGVTDTQYF. CDR3 DNA sequence: TGTGCCAGCAGGTCTCTAGCGGGGGTCACAGATACGCAGTATTTT.